Below, 14 T cell receptor beta chains from the same sample are listed, as sequenced in a study of T cell responses to AZD1222 COVID-19 vaccine. The method was immunoSEQ multiplex PCR; TCRdb's version includes in-frame clones alone and lacks a portion of them. The sample lists some 150,000 clones, around 94% occurring once. The specimen comprised peripheral blood, sampled on day 0 of AZD1222 vaccination. All receptors derive from an adult in good health.

This sequence joins TRBV14 and TRBJ1-2, with 7 bases lining up with TRBD1. Germline trimming cut 4 bases from V and 4 bases from J; bases unmatched to any gene: 3. CDR1 and CDR2 (germline): SGHDN, FVKESK. This CDR3 is 13 amino acids long. The chain's CDR3 is CASSPGQAYGYTF. The CDR3 coding sequence is TGTGCCAGCAGCCCAGGACAGGCCTATGGCTACACCTTC.

The V gene is TRBV7-2, the J gene TRBJ1-5; D is undetermined. Per germline, CDR1 SGHTA and CDR2 FQGNSA. Trimming left V 1 base short and J 7 bases short, with 14 bases between. This CDR3 spans 15 amino acids. The chain's CDR3 is CASSLGASTRQPQHF. CDR3 DNA sequence: TGTGCCAGCAGCTTAGGAGCCTCAACCCGGCAGCCCCAGCATTTT.

The chain joins TRBV5-6 to TRBJ2-2; TRBD1 matches at 11 bases. The CDR3 is 16 residues long. J lost 7 bases, V lost 6 bases, and 11 bases had no gene match. The germline V gene has CDR1 SGHDT and CDR2 YYEEEE. DNA for the CDR3: TGTGCCAGCACCGACCTAGGACAGGGGGCGCGCGGGGAGCTGTTTTTT. This codes for CASTDLGQGARGELFF.

This clone was seen a single time. This chain links TRBV30 with TRBJ1-6, with unresolved D. The CDR3 totals 15 residues. CDR1 GTSNPN and CDR2 SVGIG come from the germline V gene (reference sequence). The V end was cut by 2 bases, the J end by 4 bases, with 12 bases between. CDR3 in amino acids: CAWSKKLAYNSPLHF. The CDR3 nucleotides read TGTGCCTGGAGTAAAAAGCTTGCATATAATTCACCCCTCCACTTT. The variable domain in full, with the rest retrieved from reference TRBV30 and TRBJ1-6, is SQTIHQWPATLVQPVGSPLSLECTVEGTSNPNLYWYRQAAGRGLQLLFYSVGIGQISSEVPQNLSASRPQDRQFILSSKKLLLSDSGFYLCAWSKKLAYNSPLHFGNGTRLTVT.

The rearrangement links TRBV27 to TRBJ1-2, with D unresolved. This CDR3 is built from 15 residues. Germline assignment: CDR1 MNHEY and CDR2 SMNVEV (reference sequence). V shed 0 bases and J shed 8 bases, with 16 bases lying between them. Written as DNA, the CDR3 is TGTGCCAGCAGTTTATCCACAGTAAGCCAAGGGGGCTACACCTTC. Its translation: CASSLSTVSQGGYTF.

This clone was detected once. V is TRBV4-1 and J is TRBJ2-5; the D call may be TRBD1 or TRBD2 (5 bases each). V was clipped by 0 bases and J by 5 bases, with 16 bases between them. The CDR3 has 16 amino acids. The germline gives CDR1 MGHRA, CDR2 YSYEKL. The CDR3 loop reads CASSQEPPGTAETQYF. The CDR3 DNA reads as TGCGCCAGCAGCCAAGAACCCCCCGGGACGGCTGAGACCCAGTACTTC.

The V gene is TRBV7-3, the J gene TRBJ2-7; D possibly matches TRBD1 or TRBD2 (5 bases each). Germline assignment: CDR1 SGHTA and CDR2 FQGTGA. The CDR3 is 13 amino acids. V lost 10 bases and J lost 0, with 13 bases in between. CDR3 in DNA: TGTGCCATCCCGGGACCACTCTCCTACGAGCAGTACGTC. It specifies CAIPGPLSYEQYV.

The CDR3 sequence: CASNQIVNTEAFF. CDR3 DNA sequence: TGTGCCAGCAACCAGATTGTGAACACTGAAGCTTTCTTT. The chain is built from TRBV6-5 and TRBJ1-1; no definite D call. Trimming pared 7 bases from V and 0 bases from J, leaving 9 bases between. CDR1 and CDR2 (germline): MNHEY, SVGAGI. CDR3 length: 13 amino acids.

The chain combines TRBV7-9 with TRBJ1-5; the D gene is possibly TRBD1 (6 bases). This CDR3 has 15 amino acids. Trimming took off 1 base at V and 1 base at J, with 8 bases between the two ends. In germline, CDR1 is SEHNR, CDR2 FQNEAQ (reference sequence). The CDR3 DNA reads TGTGCCAGCAGCTTAGTAGGACAGAGCAATCAGCCCCAGCATTTT. This encodes CASSLVGQSNQPQHF.

This rearrangement joins TRBV30 to TRBJ1-2; unclear D gene. The CDR3 sequence is 12 residues long. Germline loops: CDR1 GTSNPN, CDR2 SVGIG (reference sequence). V dropped 4 bases and J dropped 6 bases, with 12 bases sitting between them. CDR3 loop: CAWTYVGNGYTF. The CDR3 region has the DNA TGTGCCTGGACTTACGTGGGGAATGGCTACACCTTC.

This chain connects TRBV6-1 to TRBJ2-7, with D perhaps matching TRBD1 (6 bases). The CDR3 spans 12 residues. Germline assignment: CDR1 MNHNS and CDR2 SASEGT. With 1 base removed from V and 5 bases from J, the gap between germline ends came to 6 bases. In nucleotides, the CDR3 is TGTGCCAGCAGTGAAGACAGGGACGAGCAGTACGTC. Encoded protein: CASSEDRDEQYV.

This clone was found once. The CDR3 DNA sequence: TGTGCCTGGAGACGGGAAAAACTGTTTTTT. It translates to CAWRREKLFF. The chain is built from TRBV30 and TRBJ1-4, with no clear D. Per the germline V gene, CDR1 is GTSNPN and CDR2 is SVGIG (reference sequence). This CDR3 comprises 10 residues. The germline V and J ends were trimmed by 3 bases and 8 bases, with 4 bases remaining between them. Full variable domain (outside the CDR3, taken from reference TRBV30 and TRBJ1-4): SQTIHQWPATLVQPVGSPLSLECTVEGTSNPNLYWYRQAAGRGLQLLFYSVGIGQISSEVPQNLSASRPQDRQFILSSKKLLLSDSGFYLCAWRREKLFFGSGTQLSVL.

The rearrangement uses TRBV5-6 and TRBJ1-1; no clear D gene. Germline CDR1 is SGHDT and CDR2 is YYEEEE. This CDR3 spans 11 amino acids. Trimming pared 3 bases from V and 7 bases from J, leaving 7 bases between. This chain's CDR3 is CASSSQGEAFF. The DNA of the CDR3 is TGTGCCAGCAGCTCCCAAGGTGAAGCTTTCTTT.

The table lists this clone with a count of one. The chain uses TRBV5-5 and TRBJ2-2; TRBD2 aligns across 15 bases. This CDR3 spans 19 amino acids. The germline V gene encodes CDR1 SGHKS and CDR2 YYEKEE (reference sequence). The trim removed 6 bases at V and 3 bases at J, leaving 12 bases unmatched. This CDR3 is CASTSGTSGRNRYTGELFF. As DNA, the CDR3 is TGTGCCAGCACCTCCGGGACTAGCGGGAGGAACCGGTACACCGGGGAGCTGTTTTTT.